This T cell receptor beta chain was documented in a study of blood T cells in healthy people across ages. This clonotype occurred a few times. A J-beta primer mix and a sample-barcoded 5' primer were used in a second PCR of roughly 7 to 12 cycles. One entry per CDR3 protein, called by TCRdb with MiXCR from the 5' RACE reads. The data contain about 1.4 million distinct CDR3 sequences, approximately 60% of them singletons. PBMCs, at least 6.5 million per sample, were isolated. The CDR3 runs 15 residues. Trimming pared 5 bases from V and 6 bases from J, leaving 19 bases between. Germline assignment: CDR1 SGHVS and CDR2 FNYEAQ.

The rearrangement uses TRBV7-6 and TRBJ1-2; the D gene is possibly TRBD1 (6 bases). This clonotype originated in a man younger than 35 in good health. Material for sequencing was blood. The CDR3 region has the DNA TGTGCCAGCAGCGCCCGGGGGGCAGGACTCGATGGCTACACCTTC. Translation gives CASSARGAGLDGYTF.